This entry features one T cell receptor (beta chain) sequence. Antigen specificity is unknown. CDR1 is ENHRY and CDR2 is SYGVKD in the germline V gene. Trimming pared 11 bases from V and 0 bases from J, leaving 16 bases between. There are 15 residues in the CDR3. TCRdb processed the RT-PCR reads anew with MiXCR; each CDR3 protein has one entry. The sample contains more than 400,000 distinct CDR3 sequences, 6% to 9% of which appear only once. The sample comes from a study of response to subunit inactivated influenza vaccine. Study-wide results and limits: Authors suggested few new T cells are recruited by each seasonal influenza vaccination.

The sample was PBMCs from blood, taken about 24 months after vaccination. The source of this sequence is a man between 45 and 75 years old who received an inactivated influenza vaccine. The chain is built from TRBV10-3 and TRBJ1-4; no clear D gene. CDR3 coding DNA: TGTGCCGCCCGGGCCTCGGGCGCAACTAATGAAAAACTGTTTTTT. Translating it yields CAARASGATNEKLFF.